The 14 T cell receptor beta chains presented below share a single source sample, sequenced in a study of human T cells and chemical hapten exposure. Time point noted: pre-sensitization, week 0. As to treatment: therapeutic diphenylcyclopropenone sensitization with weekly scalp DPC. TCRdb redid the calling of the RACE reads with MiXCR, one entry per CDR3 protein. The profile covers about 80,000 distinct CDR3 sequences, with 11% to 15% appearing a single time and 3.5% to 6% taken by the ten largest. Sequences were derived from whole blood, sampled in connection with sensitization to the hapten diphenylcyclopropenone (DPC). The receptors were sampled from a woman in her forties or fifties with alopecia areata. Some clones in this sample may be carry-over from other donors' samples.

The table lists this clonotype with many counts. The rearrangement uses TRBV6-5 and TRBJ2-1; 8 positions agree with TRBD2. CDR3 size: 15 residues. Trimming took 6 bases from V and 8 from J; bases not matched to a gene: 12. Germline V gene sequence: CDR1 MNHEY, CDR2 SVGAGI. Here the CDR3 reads CASRRTRNGRDEQFF. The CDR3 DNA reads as TGTGCCAGCAGACGTACCCGCAACGGGAGGGATGAGCAGTTCTTC.

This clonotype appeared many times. The CDR3 reads CASSPVRSTGDGVNEQFF. The CDR3 coding sequence is TGTGCCAGCAGTCCAGTGAGATCGACTGGCGACGGAGTGAATGAGCAGTTCTTC. The rearrangement links TRBV14 to TRBJ2-1; D not certain. CDR3 length: 18 residues. Trimming left V 6 bases short and J 7 bases short, with 28 bases between. Germline V gives CDR1 SGHDN, CDR2 FVKESK.

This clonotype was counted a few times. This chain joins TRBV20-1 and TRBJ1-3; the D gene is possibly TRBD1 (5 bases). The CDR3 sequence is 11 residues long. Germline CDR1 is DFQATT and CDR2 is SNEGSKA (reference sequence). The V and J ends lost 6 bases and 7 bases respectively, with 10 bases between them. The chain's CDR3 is CSAGAANTIYF. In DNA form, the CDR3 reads TGCAGTGCCGGGGCGGCCAACACCATATATTTT.

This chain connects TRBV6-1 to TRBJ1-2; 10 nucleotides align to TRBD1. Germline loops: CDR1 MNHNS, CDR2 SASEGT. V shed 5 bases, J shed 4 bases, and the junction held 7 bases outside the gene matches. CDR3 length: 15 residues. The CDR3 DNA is TGTGCCAGCAGTATCCGGACAGGGGGTCTCTATGGCTACACCTTC. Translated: CASSIRTGGLYGYTF.

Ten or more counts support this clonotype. The CDR3 protein is CASRRTSGSQNEQFF. The DNA of the CDR3 is TGTGCCAGCAGAAGGACTAGCGGGAGTCAGAATGAGCAGTTCTTC. This chain links TRBV2 with TRBJ2-1, with 13 bases fitting TRBD2. Germline CDR1 reads SNHLY; CDR2 reads FYNNEI. The CDR3 loop spans 15 amino acids. V gave up 6 bases and J gave up 7 bases; unmatched junction bases: 6.

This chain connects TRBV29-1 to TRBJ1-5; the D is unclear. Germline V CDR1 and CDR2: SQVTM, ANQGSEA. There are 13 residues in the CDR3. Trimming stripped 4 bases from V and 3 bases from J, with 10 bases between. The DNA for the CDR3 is TGCAGCGTTGTCTTGGGTAACAATCAGCCCCAGCATTTT. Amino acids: CSVVLGNNQPQHF.

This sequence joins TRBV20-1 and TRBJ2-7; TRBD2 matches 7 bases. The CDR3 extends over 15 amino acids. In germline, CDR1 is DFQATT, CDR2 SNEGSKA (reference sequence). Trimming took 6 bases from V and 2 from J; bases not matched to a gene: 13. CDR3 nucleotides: TGCAGTGCCAAAAAGATAGCGGGTCTCGCCTACGAGCAGTACTTC. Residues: CSAKKIAGLAYEQYF.

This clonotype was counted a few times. CDR3 amino acids: CASSLGTSASQETQYF. DNA of the CDR3: TGCGCCAGCAGCTTGGGAACGTCAGCCTCCCAAGAGACCCAGTACTTC. The chain joins TRBV5-1 to TRBJ2-5; D is ambiguous. The germline V gene has CDR1 SGHRS and CDR2 YFSETQ. The V end was cut by 0 bases, the J end by 1 base, with 13 bases between. The CDR3 totals 16 residues.

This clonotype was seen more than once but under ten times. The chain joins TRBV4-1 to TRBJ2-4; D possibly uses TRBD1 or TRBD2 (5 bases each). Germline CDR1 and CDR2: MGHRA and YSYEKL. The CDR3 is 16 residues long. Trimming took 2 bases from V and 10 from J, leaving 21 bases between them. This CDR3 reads CASSQSMIRGPAIQYF. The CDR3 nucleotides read TGCGCCAGCAGCCAATCCATGATTCGGGGCCCGGCAATTCAGTACTTC.

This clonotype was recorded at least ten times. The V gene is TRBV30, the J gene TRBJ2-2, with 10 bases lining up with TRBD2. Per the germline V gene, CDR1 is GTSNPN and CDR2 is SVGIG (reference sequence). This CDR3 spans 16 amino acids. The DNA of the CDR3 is TGTGCTTCAAAAACCCCTAGCGGGAGCTTTACCGGGGAGCTGTTTTTT. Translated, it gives CASKTPSGSFTGELFF.

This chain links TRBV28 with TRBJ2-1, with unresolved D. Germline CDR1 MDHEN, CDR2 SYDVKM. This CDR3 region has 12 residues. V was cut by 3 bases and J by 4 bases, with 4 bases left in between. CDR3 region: CASSFWYNEQFF. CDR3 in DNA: TGTGCCAGCAGTTTTTGGTACAATGAGCAGTTCTTC. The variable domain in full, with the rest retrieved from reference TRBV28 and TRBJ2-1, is DVKVTQSSRYLVKRTGEKVFLECVQDMDHENMFWYRQDPGLGLRLIYFSYDVKMKEKGDIPEGYSVSREKKERFSLILESASTNQTSMYLCASSFWYNEQFFGPGTRLTVL.

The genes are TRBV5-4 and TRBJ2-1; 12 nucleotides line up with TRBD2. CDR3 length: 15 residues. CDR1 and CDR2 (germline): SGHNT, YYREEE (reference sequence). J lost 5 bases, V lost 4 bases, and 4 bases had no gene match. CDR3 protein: CASSQWTSGDNEQFF. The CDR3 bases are TGTGCCAGCAGCCAGTGGACTAGCGGGGACAATGAGCAGTTCTTC.

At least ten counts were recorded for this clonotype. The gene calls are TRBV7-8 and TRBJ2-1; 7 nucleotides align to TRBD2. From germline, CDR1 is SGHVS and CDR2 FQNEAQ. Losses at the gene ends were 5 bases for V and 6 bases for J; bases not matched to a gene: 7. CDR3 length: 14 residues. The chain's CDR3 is CASSPRDYVNEQFF. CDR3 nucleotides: TGTGCCAGCAGCCCAAGGGACTACGTCAATGAGCAGTTCTTC.

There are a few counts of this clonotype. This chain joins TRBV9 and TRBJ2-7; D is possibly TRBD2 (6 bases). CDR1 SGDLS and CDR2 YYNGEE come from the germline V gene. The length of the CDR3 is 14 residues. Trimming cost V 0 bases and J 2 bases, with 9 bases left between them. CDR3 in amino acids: CASSVGGVAYEQYF. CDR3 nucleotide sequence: TGTGCCAGCAGCGTAGGGGGGGTCGCCTACGAGCAGTACTTC.